The clone carrying this T cell receptor beta chain has more than one count but fewer than ten. The record originates from a study of T cells after yellow fever vaccination. V shed 3 bases and J shed 3 bases, with 11 bases lying between them. The V gene's germline CDR1 is SEHNR and CDR2 FQNEAQ (reference sequence). The CDR3 extends over 14 amino acids. One entry per CDR3 protein results from TCRdb running MiXCR on the 5' RACE reads. The profile shows just under 600,000 distinct CDR3 sequences, about 13% of them singletons. The source of this sequence is a man aged 25-40 years who received the YFV17D yellow fever vaccine. Here the sequenced sample was PBMCs, taken on the day of the yellow fever booster vaccination. V and J are TRBV7-9 and TRBJ2-5; weak D call: TRBD1 (5 bases). The DNA of the CDR3 is TGTGCCAGCAGCTTCGGCAGGGCTAAAGAGACCCAGTACTTC. It encodes CASSFGRAKETQYF. Together with reference TRBV7-9 and TRBJ2-5, the CDR3 gives the full variable domain: DTGVSQNPRHKITKRGQNVTFRCDPISEHNRLYWYRQTLGQGPEFLTYFQNEAQLEKSRLLSDRFSAERPKGSFSTLEIQRTEQGDSAMYLCASSFGRAKETQYFGPGTRLLVL.